These 5 T cell receptor beta chains share one sample of origin, sequenced in a study of breast tumors, draining lymph nodes, adjacent tissues. MiXCR, run by TCRdb on the multiplex PCR reads, gives a single entry per CDR3 protein. The sample carries 130,000 or so distinct CDR3 sequences, approximately 20% recorded once. Samples came from axillary lymph nodes draining the breast cancer. The specimen sequenced was axillary lymph node tissue. The source is a female donor with breast cancer. Some clones in this sample may be carry-over from other donors' samples.

Ten or more counts support this clonotype. V gene TRBV20-1 combines with J gene TRBJ2-3, with D possibly TRBD1 on 6 matching bases. The germline V gene has CDR1 DFQATT and CDR2 SNEGSKA (reference sequence). The CDR3 has 15 amino acids. V lost 6 bases to trimming and J lost 2 bases, with 18 bases between them. CDR3 amino acids: CSATPPRGITDTQYF. For the CDR3, the DNA is TGCAGTGCCACCCCCCCCAGGGGAATCACAGATACGCAGTATTTT.

The table lists this clonotype with many counts. V is TRBV20-1 and J is TRBJ1-5; no clear D. The CDR3 sequence is 15 residues long. Germline CDR1 is DFQATT and CDR2 is SNEGSKA (reference sequence). V shed 0 bases and J shed 0 bases, with 9 bases lying between them. CDR3 loop: CSARDLYDSNQPQHF. The CDR3 region has the DNA TGCAGTGCTAGAGATCTGTACGATAGCAATCAGCCCCAGCATTTT.

The chain is built from TRBV7-9 and TRBJ1-6, with a tentative D call TRBD1 (5 bases). Per germline, CDR1 SEHNR and CDR2 FQNEAQ (reference sequence). The CDR3 consists of 16 residues. V was cut by 6 bases and J by 6 bases, with 18 bases left in between. The CDR3 sequence is CASSPPGEAFNSPLHF. The CDR3 DNA reads TGTGCCAGCAGTCCCCCGGGGGAGGCCTTTAATTCACCCCTCCACTTT. The full variable domain, its missing parts supplied by reference TRBV7-9 and TRBJ1-6, is DTGVSQNPRHKITKRGQNVTFRCDPISEHNRLYWYRQTLGQGPEFLTYFQNEAQLEKSRLLSDRFSAERPKGSFSTLEIQRTEQGDSAMYLCASSPPGEAFNSPLHFGNGTRLTVT.

Comment on this clonotype: Possible read error: a much larger clone is one base away. The chain employs TRBV11-3 and TRBJ2-7, with 14 bases matching TRBD2. V lost 4 bases and J lost 7; bases outside the gene matches: 3. Germline lookup yields CDR1 SGHNT and CDR2 YENEEA. This CDR3 has 14 residues. This chain's CDR3 is CASSWGLAGAEQYF. The CDR3 DNA sequence: TGTGCCAGCAGCTGGGGACTAGCGGGAGCTGAGCAGTACTTC.

About this clonotype itself: A much larger clone is a single base away; this may be a read error. The chain employs TRBV20-1 and TRBJ2-7; 8 nucleotides match TRBD1. Germline V CDR1 and CDR2: DFQATT, SNEGSKA (reference sequence). V shed 6 bases, J shed 7 bases, and the junction held 14 bases outside the gene matches. CDR3 length: 14 residues. For the CDR3, the DNA is TGCAGTGCCACAAGACAGGGGAGCCGGGATGAGCAGTACTTC. Translation gives CSATRQGSRDEQYF.